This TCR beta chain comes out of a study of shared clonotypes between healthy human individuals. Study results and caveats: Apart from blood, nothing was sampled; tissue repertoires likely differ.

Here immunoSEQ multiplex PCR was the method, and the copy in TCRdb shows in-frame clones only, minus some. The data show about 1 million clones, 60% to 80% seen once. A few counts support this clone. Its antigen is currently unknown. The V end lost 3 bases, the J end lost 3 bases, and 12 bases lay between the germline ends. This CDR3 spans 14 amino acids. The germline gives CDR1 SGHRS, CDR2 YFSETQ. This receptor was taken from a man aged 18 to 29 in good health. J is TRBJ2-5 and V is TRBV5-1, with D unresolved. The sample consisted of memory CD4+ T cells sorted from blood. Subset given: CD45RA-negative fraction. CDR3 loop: CASSWGEAEETQYF. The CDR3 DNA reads TGCGCCAGCAGCTGGGGTGAGGCAGAAGAGACCCAGTACTTC.